These T cell receptor beta chains were read from a single sample in a study of shared clonotypes between healthy human individuals. Here immunoSEQ multiplex PCR was the method, and the copy in TCRdb shows in-frame clones only, minus some. The table records hundreds of thousands of clones, roughly 98% of them present only once. Sequenced sample: naive CD8+ T cells sorted from blood. The source is a man aged 30-40 years in good health. The CDR3 runs from the conserved cysteine through the conserved F or W. The order of the fields is V gene, clone size, CDR3 protein. Size is omitted from some rows. Given values are once, few, many or a class for expanded clones.

TRBV27 - CASGRGQGNNQPQHF
TRBV2 few CAGKGRHYEQYF
TRBV5-1 - CASSRGDRGAEQYF
TRBV28 - CASSSKREQYF
TRBV9 - CASSEGTGAPPDTQYF
TRBV9 once CASSSVGWTGNEQFF
TRBV2 - CASSDGQGNEKLFF
TRBV4-1 once CASSENSYQPQHF
TRBV14 - CASSQGRQAVNTIYF
TRBV7-9 - CASSRDNQWYGYTF
TRBV29-1 - CSVEVAGGGEKLFF
TRBV7-9 once CASSRTSGSRGPYNEQFF
TRBV9 - CASSVPSGGEEEQFF
TRBV9 - CASSVEGRESTDTQYF
TRBV6-5 - CATGPARNEQYF
TRBV6-1 - CASSEAFGGGNTEAFF
TRBV6-1 - CASSEAVGDSYGYTF
TRBV27 - CASSFGLAGNNEQFF
TRBV7-9 - CASSPSWGSTDTQYF
TRBV2 - CASSPDRAHNQPQHF
TRBV15 - CATSRDRTSSYEQYF
TRBV5-4 - CASSSGQGHTEAFF
TRBV4-1 - CASSLPTPPSPDTQYF
TRBV29-1 - CSVLPGGQGTYEQYF
TRBV15 - CATSRDDRGWDYEQYF
TRBV2 - CASSEGNEQYF
TRBV6-5 - CASSRKRGRAGEQFF
TRBV6-5 - CASSYSGATEAFF
TRBV11-2 - CASSLRTGYEQYF
TRBV18 - CASSPSTDNNIQYF
TRBV7-9 once CASSFGSGYEQYF
TRBV15 - CATSREGQGARVSEQYF
TRBV9 - CASSPAIGGEQYF
TRBV27 - CASSPVRHREYEQYF
TRBV7-9 - CASSHRHEQYF
TRBV5-4 - CASSSTSTDTQYF
TRBV7-2 - CASSLLAGGYEQYF
TRBV5-1 - CASSSYTGSAYEQYF
TRBV4-3 - CASSQDPRGQAYEQYF
TRBV6-1 - CASSEAGGALSSYNEQFF
TRBV4-1 - CASSQGMNTEAFF
TRBV4-3 - CASSLDRAYEQYF
TRBV11-2 - CASSAVDSANTGELFF
TRBV2 - CASSGTASNTGELFF
TRBV7-9 - CASSFLTVPEDRGNYGYTF
TRBV28 - CASSLITSGTETDTQYF
TRBV19 - CASSSSGGDSEDNEQFF
TRBV27 - CASSRTGITGELFF
TRBV11-2 once CASRSSTTDTQYF